These T cell receptor beta chains were read from a single sample in a study of cytomegalovirus exposure and HLA in healthy donors. Clones were sequenced by immunoSEQ multiplex PCR, and TCRdb holds only the in-frame ones, with some missing. The data contain 100,000 to 150,000 clones, roughly three quarters of them seen just once; the ten biggest clones take up around 9.9%. Specimen: PBMCs. The receptors were sampled from a man in his thirties or forties in good health and CMV-seropositive. Both conserved end residues are part of each CDR3. D genes are given only for firm matches. Some rows mark clone size as missing; the rest say once, few, many or name a class of expanded clone.

>-|TRBJ2-5|TRBV10-3|-
CAISERGQETQYF
TGTGCCATCAGTGAGAGGGGCCAAGAGACCCAGTACTTC
>-|TRBJ1-1|TRBV10-3|few
CAISLGRAEAFF
TGTGCCATCAGTCTAGGGAGGGCTGAAGCTTTCTTT
>TRBD1|TRBJ1-5|TRBV30|-
CAWSPWTGKDQPQHF
TGTGCCTGGAGTCCCTGGACAGGGAAGGATCAGCCCCAGCATTTT
>TRBD1|TRBJ1-2|TRBV5-4|-
CASSLDRGHGYTF
TGTGCCAGCAGCTTGGACAGGGGGCATGGCTACACCTTC
>-|TRBJ2-5|TRBV5-4|-
CASRLWGGETQYF
TGTGCCAGCAGACTATGGGGCGGAGAGACCCAGTACTTC
>-|TRBJ2-1|TRBV4-3|-
CASSQDGGTSYNEQFF
TGCGCCAGCAGCCAAGATGGCGGGACCTCCTACAATGAGCAGTTCTTC
>-|TRBJ2-5|TRBV7-2|-
CASSLRRGRQETQYF
TGTGCCAGCAGCTTACGGCGGGGACGACAAGAGACCCAGTACTTC
>-|TRBJ2-3|TRBV4-2|few
CASSQDLNGRSDTQYF
TGTGCCAGCAGCCAAGATTTGAACGGGAGATCAGATACGCAGTATTTT
>TRBD1|TRBJ2-6|TRBV9|-
CASSETGTGGALSGANVLTF
TGTGCCAGCAGCGAGACCGGGACAGGGGGCGCCCTCTCTGGGGCCAACGTCCTGACTTTC
>TRBD1|TRBJ2-1|TRBV28|-
CASSLPGQGANEQFF
TGTGCCAGCAGTTTACCGGGACAGGGGGCGAATGAGCAGTTCTTC
>-|TRBJ2-1|TRBV9|-
CASSVGRAEGDEQFF
TGTGCCAGCAGCGTAGGGAGGGCTGAAGGGGATGAGCAGTTCTTC